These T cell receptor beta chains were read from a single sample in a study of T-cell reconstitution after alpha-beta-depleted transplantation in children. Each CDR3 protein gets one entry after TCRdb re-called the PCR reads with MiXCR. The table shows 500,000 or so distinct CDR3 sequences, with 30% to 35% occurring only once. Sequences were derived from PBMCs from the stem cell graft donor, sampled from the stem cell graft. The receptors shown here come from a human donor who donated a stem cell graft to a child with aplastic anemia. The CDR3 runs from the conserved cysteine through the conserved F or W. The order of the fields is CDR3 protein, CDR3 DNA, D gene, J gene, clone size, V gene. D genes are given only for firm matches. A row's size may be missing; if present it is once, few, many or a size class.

CDR3aa: CASSQAGKGSSEQYF
CDR3nt: TGCGCCAGCAGCCAAGCAGGGAAGGGCAGTTCCGAGCAGTACTTC
d_gene: NA
j_gene: TRBJ2-7
abundance: NA
v_gene: TRBV4-3

CDR3aa: CAWGMGLAGVDNEQFF
CDR3nt: TGTGCCTGGGGGATGGGACTAGCGGGGGTTGATAATGAGCAGTTCTTC
d_gene: TRBD2
j_gene: TRBJ2-1
abundance: NA
v_gene: TRBV30

CDR3aa: CASSLWGISEKLFF
CDR3nt: TGTGCCAGCAGTTTATGGGGTATCAGCGAAAAACTGTTTTTT
d_gene: NA
j_gene: TRBJ1-4
abundance: few
v_gene: TRBV12-3/TRBV12-4

CDR3aa: CASSPPAASPLHF
CDR3nt: TGTGCCAGCAGCCCCCCGGCGGCTTCACCCCTCCACTTT
d_gene: NA
j_gene: TRBJ1-6
abundance: NA
v_gene: TRBV7-9

CDR3aa: CASSLDGNSYNEQFF
CDR3nt: TGTGCCAGCAGCTTGGACGGCAACTCCTACAATGAGCAGTTCTTC
d_gene: NA
j_gene: TRBJ2-1
abundance: few
v_gene: TRBV5-4

CDR3aa: CASSWTAPQETQYF
CDR3nt: TGTGCCAGCAGTTGGACAGCACCTCAAGAGACCCAGTACTTC
d_gene: NA
j_gene: TRBJ2-5
abundance: NA
v_gene: TRBV6-2/TRBV6-3

CDR3aa: CASSSGTSGRAAGELFF
CDR3nt: TGCGCCAGCAGCTCCGGGACTAGCGGGAGGGCCGCCGGGGAGCTGTTTTTT
d_gene: TRBD2
j_gene: TRBJ2-2
abundance: NA
v_gene: TRBV4-3

CDR3aa: CSVDNLGGSYPNYGYTF
CDR3nt: TGCAGCGTTGATAACCTTGGGGGATCTTACCCCAACTATGGTTACACCTTC
d_gene: NA
j_gene: TRBJ1-2
abundance: NA
v_gene: TRBV29-1

CDR3aa: CASSEFSGWGEAFF
CDR3nt: TGTGCCAGCAGTGAATTTTCCGGCTGGGGTGAAGCTTTCTTT
d_gene: NA
j_gene: TRBJ1-1
abundance: few
v_gene: TRBV25-1

CDR3aa: CASSARDRGNEQYF
CDR3nt: TGTGCCAGCAGTGCCCGGGACAGGGGTAACGAGCAGTACTTC
d_gene: TRBD1
j_gene: TRBJ2-7
abundance: NA
v_gene: TRBV27

CDR3aa: CATSEPGQGAYGYTF
CDR3nt: TGTGCCACCAGTGAACCTGGACAGGGAGCCTATGGCTACACCTTC
d_gene: TRBD1
j_gene: TRBJ1-2
abundance: few
v_gene: TRBV24-1

CDR3aa: CASSFHNQPQHF
CDR3nt: TGTGCCAGCAGTTTTCACAATCAGCCCCAGCATTTT
d_gene: NA
j_gene: TRBJ1-5
abundance: few
v_gene: TRBV12-3/TRBV12-4

CDR3aa: CASSLGESGRPYNEQFF
CDR3nt: TGCGCCAGCAGCTTGGGGGAAAGCGGGCGACCTTACAATGAGCAGTTCTTC
d_gene: NA
j_gene: TRBJ2-1
abundance: NA
v_gene: TRBV5-1

CDR3aa: CASSLQGRDTQYF
CDR3nt: TGTGCCAGCAGCTTGCAGGGTAGGGATACGCAGTATTTT
d_gene: NA
j_gene: TRBJ2-3
abundance: NA
v_gene: TRBV7-8